The entry below gives a single T cell receptor (beta chain) sequence along with its context. Its antigen is not identified. The source of the sample is a study of T cells after yellow fever vaccination. Notes on the study in general: Overall, a small share of clonotypes was seen in both CD4 and CD8 compartments. The bulk population could contribute abundant contaminating clonotypes to FACS-sorted repertoires. Among primary-vaccination clones, most reappeared after the booster, at about 95% for CD4 and more than 85% for CD8.

5'RACE template switching added a universal primer site and UMIs to TCR cDNA. TCRdb analysed the 5' RACE reads with MiXCR anew, one entry per CDR3 protein. Among some 320,000 distinct CDR3 sequences listed, 7.5% to 9% were seen once. This receptor was identified in a man younger than 35 who received the YFV17D yellow fever vaccine. The source was CD4+ T cells sorted from PBMCs, collected 5 days after the yellow fever booster vaccination.

The DNA of the CDR3 is TGTGCCAGCAGCCCCGGGACAGTCATCACAGATACGCAGTATTTT. The encoded protein is CASSPGTVITDTQYF. V gene TRBV3-1 combines with J gene TRBJ2-3, with TRBD1 identical over 7 bases. The CDR3 is 15 amino acids. CDR1 and CDR2 from the germline V gene are LGHDT and YNNKEL (reference sequence). V was clipped by 4 bases and J by 2 bases; unmatched bases: 6.